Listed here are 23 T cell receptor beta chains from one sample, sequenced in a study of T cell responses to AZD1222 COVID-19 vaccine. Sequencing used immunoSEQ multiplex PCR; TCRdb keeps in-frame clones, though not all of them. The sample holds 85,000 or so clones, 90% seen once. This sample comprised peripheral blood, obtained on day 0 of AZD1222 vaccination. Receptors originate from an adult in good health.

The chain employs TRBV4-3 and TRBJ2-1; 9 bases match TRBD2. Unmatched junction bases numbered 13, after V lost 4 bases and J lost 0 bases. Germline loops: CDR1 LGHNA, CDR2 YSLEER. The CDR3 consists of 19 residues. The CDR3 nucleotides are TGCGCCAGCAGCCGGGGAGGAGCGGGGGGCCCAAGCTCCTACAATGAGCAGTTCTTC. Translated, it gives CASSRGGAGGPSSYNEQFF.

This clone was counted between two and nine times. This CDR3 is CASSIVGQYNYGYTF. CDR3 nucleotides: TGTGCCAGTAGTATTGTCGGACAATATAACTATGGCTACACCTTC. The gene calls are TRBV19 and TRBJ1-2, with a tentative D call TRBD1 (5 bases). V was trimmed by 3 bases and J by 1 base, leaving 12 bases between them. Germline values: CDR1 LNHDA, CDR2 SQIVND (reference sequence). The CDR3 is made up of 15 amino acids.

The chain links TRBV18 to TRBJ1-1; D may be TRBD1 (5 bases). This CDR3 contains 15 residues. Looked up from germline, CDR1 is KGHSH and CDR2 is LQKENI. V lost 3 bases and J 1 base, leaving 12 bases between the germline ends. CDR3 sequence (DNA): TGTGCCAGCTCACCCCAGGGCGCAGGGAACACTGAAGCTTTCTTT. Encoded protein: CASSPQGAGNTEAFF. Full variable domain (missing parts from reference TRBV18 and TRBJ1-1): NAGVMQNPRHLVRRRGQEARLRCSPMKGHSHVYWYRQLPEEGLKFMVYLQKENIIDESGMPKERFSAEFPKEGPSILRIQQVVRGDSAAYFCASSPQGAGNTEAFFGQGTRLTVV.

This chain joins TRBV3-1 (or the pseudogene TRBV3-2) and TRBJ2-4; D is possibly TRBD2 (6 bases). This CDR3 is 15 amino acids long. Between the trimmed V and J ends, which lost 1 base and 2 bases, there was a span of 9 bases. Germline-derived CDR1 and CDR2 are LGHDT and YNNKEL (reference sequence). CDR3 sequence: CASSQGAGPKNIQYF. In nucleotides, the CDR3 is TGTGCCAGCAGCCAAGGCGCGGGGCCCAAAAACATTCAGTACTTC.

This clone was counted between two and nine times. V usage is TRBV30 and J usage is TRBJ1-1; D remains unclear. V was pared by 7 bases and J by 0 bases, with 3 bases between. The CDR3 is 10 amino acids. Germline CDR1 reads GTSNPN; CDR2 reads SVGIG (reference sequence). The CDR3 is CAFLNTEAFF. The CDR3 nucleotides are TGTGCCTTCTTGAACACTGAAGCTTTCTTT.

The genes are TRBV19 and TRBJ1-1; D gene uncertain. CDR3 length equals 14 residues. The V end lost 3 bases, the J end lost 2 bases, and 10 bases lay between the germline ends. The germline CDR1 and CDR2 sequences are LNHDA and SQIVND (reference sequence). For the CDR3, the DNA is TGTGCCAGTAGTATGTCGTGGACTAACACTGAAGCTTTCTTT. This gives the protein CASSMSWTNTEAFF.

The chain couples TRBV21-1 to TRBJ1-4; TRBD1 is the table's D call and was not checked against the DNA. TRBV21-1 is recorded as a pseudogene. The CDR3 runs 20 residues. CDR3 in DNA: TGTGCCAGCAGCCGCGAAAGGACAGGCATGATGGGAGCAACTAATGAAAAACTGTTTTTT. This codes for CASSRERTGMMGATNEKLFF.

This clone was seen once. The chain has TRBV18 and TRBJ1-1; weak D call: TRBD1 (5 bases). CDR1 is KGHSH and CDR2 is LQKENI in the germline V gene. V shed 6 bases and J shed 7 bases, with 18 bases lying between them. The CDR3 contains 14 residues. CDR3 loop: CASSPIINQGEAFF. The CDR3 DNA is TGTGCCAGCTCCCCCATTATCAATCAGGGTGAAGCTTTCTTT.

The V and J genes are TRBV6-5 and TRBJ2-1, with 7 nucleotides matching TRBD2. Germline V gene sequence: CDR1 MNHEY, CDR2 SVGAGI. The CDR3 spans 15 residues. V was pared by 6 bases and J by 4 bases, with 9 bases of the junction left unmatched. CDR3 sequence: CASSFSLADYNEQFF. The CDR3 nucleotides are TGTGCCAGCAGCTTCTCCCTAGCGGATTACAATGAGCAGTTCTTC.

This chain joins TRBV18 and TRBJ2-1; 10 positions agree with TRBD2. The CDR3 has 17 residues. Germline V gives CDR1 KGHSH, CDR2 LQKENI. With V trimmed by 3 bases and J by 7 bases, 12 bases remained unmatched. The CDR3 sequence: CASSPMYLLAGDNEQFF. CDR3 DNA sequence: TGTGCCAGCTCACCGATGTACCTTCTAGCGGGGGATAATGAGCAGTTCTTC.

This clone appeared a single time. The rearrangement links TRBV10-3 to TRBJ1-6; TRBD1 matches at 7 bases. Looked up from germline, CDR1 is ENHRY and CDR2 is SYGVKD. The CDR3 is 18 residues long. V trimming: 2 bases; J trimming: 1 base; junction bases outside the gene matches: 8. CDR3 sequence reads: CAISERGLLRSYNSPLHF. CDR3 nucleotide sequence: TGTGCCATCAGTGAGAGGGGGCTATTGAGGTCCTATAATTCACCCCTCCACTTT.

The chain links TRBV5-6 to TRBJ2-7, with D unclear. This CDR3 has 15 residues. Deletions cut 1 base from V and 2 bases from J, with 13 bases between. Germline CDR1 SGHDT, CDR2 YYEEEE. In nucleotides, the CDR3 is TGTGCCAGCAGCTTGTACCAGACGGTTACCTACGAGCAGTACTTC. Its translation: CASSLYQTVTYEQYF. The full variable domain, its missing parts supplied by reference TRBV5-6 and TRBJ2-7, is DAGVTQSPTHLIKTRGQQVTLRCSPKSGHDTVSWYQQALGQGPQFIFQYYEEEERQRGNFPDRFSGHQFPNYSSELNVNALLLGDSALYLCASSLYQTVTYEQYFGPGTRLTVT.

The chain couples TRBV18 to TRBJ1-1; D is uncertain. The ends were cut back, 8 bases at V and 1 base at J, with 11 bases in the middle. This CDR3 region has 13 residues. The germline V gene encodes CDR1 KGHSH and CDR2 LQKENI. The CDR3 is CASLTSPNTEAFF. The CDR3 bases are TGTGCCAGCCTTACCTCCCCGAACACTGAAGCTTTCTTT.

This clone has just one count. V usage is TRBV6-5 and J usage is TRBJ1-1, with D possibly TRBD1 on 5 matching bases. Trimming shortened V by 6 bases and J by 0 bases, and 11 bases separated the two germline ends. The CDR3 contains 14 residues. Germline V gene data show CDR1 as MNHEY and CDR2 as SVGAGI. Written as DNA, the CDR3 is TGTGCCAGCAGGGGGGACGTACTGAACACTGAAGCTTTCTTT. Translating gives CASRGDVLNTEAFF.

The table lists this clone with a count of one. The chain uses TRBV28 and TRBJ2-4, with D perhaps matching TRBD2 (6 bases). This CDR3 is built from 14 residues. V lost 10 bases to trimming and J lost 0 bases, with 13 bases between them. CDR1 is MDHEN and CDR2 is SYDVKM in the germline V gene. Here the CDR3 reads CATLEGGAKNIQYF. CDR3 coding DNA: TGTGCCACCCTAGAGGGAGGAGCCAAAAACATTCAGTACTTC. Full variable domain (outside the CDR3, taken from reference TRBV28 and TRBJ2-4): DVKVTQSSRYLVKRTGEKVFLECVQDMDHENMFWYRQDPGLGLRLIYFSYDVKMKEKGDIPEGYSVSREKKERFSLILESASTNQTSMYLCATLEGGAKNIQYFGAGTRLSVL.

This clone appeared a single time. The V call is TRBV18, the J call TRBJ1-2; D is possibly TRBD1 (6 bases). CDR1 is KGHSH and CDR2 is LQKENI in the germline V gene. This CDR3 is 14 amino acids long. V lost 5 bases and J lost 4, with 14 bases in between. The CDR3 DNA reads TGTGCCAGCTCAGATGGGGGCATCGGCTATGGCTACACCTTC. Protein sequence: CASSDGGIGYGYTF.

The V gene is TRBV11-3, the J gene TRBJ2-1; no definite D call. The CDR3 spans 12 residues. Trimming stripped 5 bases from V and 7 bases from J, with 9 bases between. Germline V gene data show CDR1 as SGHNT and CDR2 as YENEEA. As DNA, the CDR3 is TGTGCCAGCAGCCCAAATCGGAATGAGCAGTTCTTC. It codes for CASSPNRNEQFF.

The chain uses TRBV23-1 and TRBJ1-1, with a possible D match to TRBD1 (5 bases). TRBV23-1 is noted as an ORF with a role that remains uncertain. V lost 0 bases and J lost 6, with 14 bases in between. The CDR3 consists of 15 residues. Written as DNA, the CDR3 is TGCGCCAGCAGTCAATCGTCAGTGGTGGGGGCTGAAGCTTTCTTT. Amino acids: CASSQSSVVGAEAFF.

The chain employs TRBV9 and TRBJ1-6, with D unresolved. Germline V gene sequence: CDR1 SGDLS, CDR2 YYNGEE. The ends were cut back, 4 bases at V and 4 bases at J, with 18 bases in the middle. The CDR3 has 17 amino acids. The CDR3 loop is CASSPGRVAEYNSPLHF. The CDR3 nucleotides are TGTGCCAGCAGCCCAGGTCGGGTTGCGGAATATAATTCACCCCTCCACTTT.

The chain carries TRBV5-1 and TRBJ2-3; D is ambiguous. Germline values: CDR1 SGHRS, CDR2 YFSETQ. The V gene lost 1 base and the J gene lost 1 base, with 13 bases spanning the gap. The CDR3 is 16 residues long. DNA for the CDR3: TGCGCCAGCAGCTTGATGGGGTCGCACGGCACAGATACGCAGTATTTT. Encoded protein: CASSLMGSHGTDTQYF.

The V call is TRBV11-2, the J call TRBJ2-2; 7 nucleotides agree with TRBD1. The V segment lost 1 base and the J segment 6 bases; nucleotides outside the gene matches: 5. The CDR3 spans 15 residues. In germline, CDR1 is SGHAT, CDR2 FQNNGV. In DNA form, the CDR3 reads TGTGCCAGCAGCTTAGGCCAGACAGGGTCCGGGGAGCTGTTTTTT. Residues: CASSLGQTGSGELFF.

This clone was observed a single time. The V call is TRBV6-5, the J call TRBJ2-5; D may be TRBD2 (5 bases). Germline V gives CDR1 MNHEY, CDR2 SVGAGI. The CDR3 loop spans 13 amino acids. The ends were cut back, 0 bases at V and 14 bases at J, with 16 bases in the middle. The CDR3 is CASSYSIGGSAYF. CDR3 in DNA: TGTGCCAGCAGTTACTCAATCGGAGGTTCCGCTTACTTC.

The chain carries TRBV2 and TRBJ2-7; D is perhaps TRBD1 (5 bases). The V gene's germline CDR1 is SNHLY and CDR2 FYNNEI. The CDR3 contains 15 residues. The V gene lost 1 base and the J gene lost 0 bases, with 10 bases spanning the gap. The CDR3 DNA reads TGTGCCAGCAGTGAAGGACAGCAGAGCTCCTACGAGCAGTACTTC. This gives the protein CASSEGQQSSYEQYF.